Shown below are 25 T cell receptor beta chains from a single sample sequenced in a study of beta chain features in type 1 diabetes. The isolated RNA, all of it, was reverse transcribed, so expressed TCRB transcripts were what got sequenced. Only in-frame clones appear in the TCRdb table, and some are missing; sequencing was by immunoSEQ multiplex PCR. The profile shows about half a million clones, over 25% of them singletons. Material: naive CD4+ T cells from blood. Receptors originate from a man younger than 35 in good health.

Ten or more counts support this clone. This chain connects TRBV2 to TRBJ2-5; a possible D gene is TRBD1 (6 bases). CDR3 length: 13 amino acids. Germline CDR1 SNHLY, CDR2 FYNNEI. Between the trimmed V and J ends, which lost 8 bases and 1 base, there was a span of 11 bases. The CDR3 protein is CASGGHRQETQYF. CDR3 nucleotides: TGTGCCAGCGGGGGACACCGCCAAGAGACCCAGTACTTC.

The rearrangement joins TRBV7-9 to TRBJ1-5; TRBD1 matches 7 bases. J gave up 0 bases and V 5 bases, and 4 bases lay outside the gene matches. Per the germline V gene, CDR1 is SEHNR and CDR2 is FQNEAQ (reference sequence). CDR3 length: 15 residues. The CDR3, as DNA: TGTGCCAGCAGCACGGGACAGATTAGCAATCAGCCCCAGCATTTT. The encoded protein is CASSTGQISNQPQHF.

The sample holds a few counts of this clone. The J gene is TRBJ2-5, the V gene TRBV29-1; 7 bases map to TRBD2. Trimming removed 4 bases from V and 1 base from J; junction bases left unmatched: 6. The CDR3 runs to 14 residues. Germline assignment: CDR1 SQVTM and CDR2 ANQGSEA. The CDR3 DNA reads TGCAGCGTTGCTAAACCTAGCGGCCAAGAGACCCAGTACTTC. Translation: CSVAKPSGQETQYF.

In its sample, this clone was seen once. J is TRBJ2-2 and V is TRBV30; D is possibly TRBD2 (6 bases). CDR3 length: 14 residues. Trimming took 8 bases from V and 3 from J, leaving 16 bases between them. Per germline, CDR1 GTSNPN and CDR2 SVGIG (reference sequence). CDR3 protein: CAGLPGDYTGELFF. In DNA form, the CDR3 reads TGTGCCGGACTTCCCGGGGACTACACCGGGGAGCTGTTTTTT.

The chain employs TRBV7-2 and TRBJ2-7, with 9 positions matching TRBD2. The CDR3 covers 14 residues. The V gene's germline CDR1 is SGHTA and CDR2 FQGNSA. The V gene end was trimmed by 4 bases and the J gene end by 4 bases; junction bases not matched to a gene: 5. The CDR3 DNA follows: TGTGCCAGCAGCTCAACTAGCGGGTTATACGAGCAGTACTTC. It specifies CASSSTSGLYEQYF. The full variable domain, with the rest looked up from reference TRBV7-2 and TRBJ2-7, is GAGVSQSPSNKVTEKGKDVELRCDPISGHTALYWYRQSLGQGLEFLIYFQGNSAPDKSGLPSDRFSAERTGGSVSTLTIQRTQQEDSAVYLCASSSTSGLYEQYFGPGTRLTVT.

This clone was seen a handful of times. CDR3 region: CSVASAAGNTIYF. For the CDR3, the DNA is TGCAGCGTTGCTTCCGCTGCTGGAAACACCATATATTTT. This rearrangement joins TRBV29-1 to TRBJ1-3; D unresolved. V was cut by 4 bases and J by 2 bases, with 9 bases left in between. The CDR3 totals 13 residues. Germline assignment: CDR1 SQVTM and CDR2 ANQGSEA. Supplemented by reference TRBV29-1 and TRBJ1-3, the full variable domain reads SAVISQKPSRDICQRGTSLTIQCQVDSQVTMMFWYRQQPGQSLTLIATANQGSEATYESGFVIDKFPISRPNLTFSTLTVSNMSPEDSSIYLCSVASAAGNTIYFGEGSWLTVV.

This clone was observed a few times. The V and J genes are TRBV7-3 and TRBJ1-5, with D unclear. The germline V and J ends were trimmed by 3 bases and 2 bases, with 11 bases remaining between them. CDR1 is SGHTA, CDR2 FQGTGA, per germline. The CDR3 spans 15 residues. CDR3 amino acids: CASSFDGSGNQPQHF. The CDR3 coding sequence is TGTGCCAGCAGCTTTGACGGGAGTGGCAATCAGCCCCAGCATTTT.

This clone was picked up one time. The J gene is TRBJ1-1, the V gene TRBV30; D might be TRBD1 (5 bases). V was shortened by 0 bases and J by 6 bases, with 20 bases between the two germline ends. CDR3 length: 16 residues. CDR1 is GTSNPN and CDR2 is SVGIG in the germline V gene (reference sequence). CDR3 bases: TGTGCCTGGAGTGTACGATCCGGGGGACGGCCCGCTGAAGCTTTCTTT. Its protein product is CAWSVRSGGRPAEAFF.

This clone was counted a few times. The chain is built from TRBV10-3 and TRBJ1-3; D gene ambiguous. In germline, CDR1 is ENHRY, CDR2 SYGVKD. This CDR3 region has 13 residues. V was shortened by 7 bases and J by 0 bases, with 7 bases between the two germline ends. CDR3 nucleotide sequence: TGTGCCATCATGGGCAGCTCTGGAAACACCATATATTTT. Protein: CAIMGSSGNTIYF.

In this sample, this clone turned up a few times. The chain carries TRBV7-2 and TRBJ1-1, with TRBD1 matching 11 bases. CDR3 size: 15 residues. Germline CDR1 SGHTA, CDR2 FQGNSA. The V gene end was trimmed by 5 bases and the J gene end by 5 bases; junction bases not matched to a gene: 7. DNA for the CDR3: TGTGCCAGCAGCACTTCCGGGACAGGGGGTACTGAAGCTTTCTTT. Protein: CASSTSGTGGTEAFF. The variable domain in full, completed from reference TRBV7-2 and TRBJ1-1, reads GAGVSQSPSNKVTEKGKDVELRCDPISGHTALYWYRQSLGQGLEFLIYFQGNSAPDKSGLPSDRFSAERTGGSVSTLTIQRTQQEDSAVYLCASSTSGTGGTEAFFGQGTRLTVV.

This sequence joins TRBV10-3 and TRBJ2-3; TRBD2 aligns across 7 bases. The germline CDR1 and CDR2 sequences are ENHRY and SYGVKD. There are 13 residues in the CDR3. V gave up 6 bases and J gave up 0 bases; unmatched junction bases: 0. The CDR3 sequence is CAIRAGSTDTQYF. CDR3 DNA: TGTGCCATCAGAGCGGGGAGCACAGATACGCAGTATTTT.

The chain recombines TRBV7-9 with TRBJ2-5; D possibly corresponds to TRBD1 (6 bases). The CDR3 is 15 residues long. V gave up 4 bases and J gave up 0 bases, with 12 bases separating them. From germline, CDR1 is SEHNR and CDR2 FQNEAQ (reference sequence). Here the CDR3 reads CASSSGQTYQETQYF. As DNA, the CDR3 is TGTGCCAGCAGCTCAGGACAGACGTACCAAGAGACCCAGTACTTC.

This clone was counted a single time. This specimen includes other DNA sequences encoding the same CDR3. The V gene is TRBV28, the J gene TRBJ2-7, with D unresolved. V lost 7 bases and J 1 base, leaving 5 bases between the germline ends. Germline CDR1 and CDR2: MDHEN and SYDVKM. The CDR3 loop spans 11 amino acids. The CDR3 region is CASKGSYEQYF. CDR3 sequence (DNA): TGTGCCAGCAAAGGGTCCTACGAGCAGTACTTC.

The V gene is TRBV30, the J gene TRBJ1-5; a possible D gene is TRBD1 (5 bases). The germline CDR1 and CDR2 sequences are GTSNPN and SVGIG (reference sequence). The V and J ends lost 2 bases and 6 bases respectively, with 11 bases between them. The CDR3 runs to 13 residues. The CDR3 sequence is CAWSTREVQPQHF. The CDR3 DNA reads as TGTGCCTGGAGTACCAGGGAGGTTCAGCCCCAGCATTTT.

Worth noting for this clone: Different DNA sequences within this sample yield the same CDR3. This chain uses TRBV30 with TRBJ1-5, with unresolved D. The CDR3 has 11 residues. The ends were cut back, 5 bases at V and 4 bases at J, with 6 bases in the middle. Germline lookup yields CDR1 GTSNPN and CDR2 SVGIG (reference sequence). Here the CDR3 DNA reads TGTGCCTGGGGCGGGAATCAGCCCCAGCATTTT. This gives the protein CAWGGNQPQHF. The complete variable domain, with remaining parts taken from reference TRBV30 and TRBJ1-5, reads SQTIHQWPATLVQPVGSPLSLECTVEGTSNPNLYWYRQAAGRGLQLLFYSVGIGQISSEVPQNLSASRPQDRQFILSSKKLLLSDSGFYLCAWGGNQPQHFGDGTRLSIL.

The chain couples TRBV4-1 to TRBJ1-1, with a possible D match to TRBD1 (6 bases). CDR3 size: 14 residues. From germline, CDR1 is MGHRA and CDR2 YSYEKL. V dropped 4 bases and J dropped 3 bases, with 12 bases sitting between them. CDR3 loop: CASSRPQGYTEAFF. The DNA of the CDR3 is TGCGCCAGCAGCCGACCACAGGGCTACACTGAAGCTTTCTTT.

This clone has a handful of counts. The genes are TRBV4-1 and TRBJ2-4; TRBD2 matches 9 bases. Germline CDR1 is MGHRA and CDR2 is YSYEKL. V was pared by 0 bases and J by 6 bases, with 6 bases of the junction left unmatched. This CDR3 is built from 16 residues. The CDR3 region is CASSQDLPGLANIQYF. In DNA form, the CDR3 reads TGCGCCAGCAGCCAAGATCTGCCGGGACTAGCAAACATTCAGTACTTC.

This chain uses TRBV7-9 with TRBJ1-1; D ambiguous. The germline V and J ends were trimmed by 3 bases and 3 bases, with 8 bases remaining between them. Germline loops: CDR1 SEHNR, CDR2 FQNEAQ (reference sequence). CDR3 length equals 13 residues. CDR3 DNA sequence: TGTGCCAGCAGCTTTCACGCCGACACTGAAGCTTTCTTT. This gives the protein CASSFHADTEAFF.

The V gene is TRBV9, the J gene TRBJ2-3; a weak D match, TRBD2 (6 bases). This CDR3 has 15 amino acids. Germline V lookup: CDR1 SGDLS, CDR2 YYNGEE. V was cut by 3 bases and J by 4 bases, with 15 bases left in between. The DNA of the CDR3 is TGTGCCAGCAGCGGGAGGGCCAGTTTCCCAGATACGCAGTATTTT. Translating gives CASSGRASFPDTQYF.

The chain is built from TRBV28 and TRBJ2-1, with 7 bases identical to TRBD2. Germline lookup yields CDR1 MDHEN and CDR2 SYDVKM. With V trimmed by 6 bases and J by 3 bases, 5 bases remained unmatched. The CDR3 is 14 amino acids. The CDR3 DNA is TGTGCCAGCAGAGGGCGGGAGATCTACAATGAGCAGTTCTTC. Its protein is CASRGREIYNEQFF.

V is TRBV14 and J is TRBJ2-1; D not resolved. CDR3 length: 15 amino acids. Between the trimmed V and J ends, which lost 4 bases and 4 bases, there was a span of 14 bases. Per the germline V gene, CDR1 is SGHDN and CDR2 is FVKESK. The CDR3 sequence is CASSLLSSGYNEQFF. Written as DNA, the CDR3 is TGTGCCAGCAGCCTCTTGTCGTCCGGGTACAATGAGCAGTTCTTC.

This clone came up a few times. This chain joins TRBV12-5 and TRBJ2-5; weak D call: TRBD2 (6 bases). The CDR3 is 16 amino acids. Deletions cut 4 bases from V and 5 bases from J, with 20 bases between. CDR1 and CDR2 from the germline V gene are LGHNT and FRNRAP. The CDR3, as DNA: TGTGCTAGTGGTTCTGATATGGGGGGATCTCGGGAGACCCAGTACTTC. Protein: CASGSDMGGSRETQYF.

A single count supports this clone. The chain couples TRBV2 to TRBJ1-4; D gene uncertain. CDR3 length: 16 residues. Between the trimmed V and J ends, which lost 5 bases and 3 bases, there was a span of 16 bases. CDR1 and CDR2 (germline): SNHLY, FYNNEI. CDR3 sequence (DNA): TGTGCCAGCAGTACTCACCCAGTGGAGGCTAATGAAAAACTGTTTTTT. Protein: CASSTHPVEANEKLFF.

The chain carries TRBV5-4 and TRBJ2-7, with D hard to call. The CDR3 has 14 amino acids. Germline loops: CDR1 SGHNT, CDR2 YYREEE (reference sequence). V was trimmed by 2 bases and J by 2 bases, leaving 11 bases between them. This CDR3 reads CASSFNPTPYEQYF. The CDR3 DNA is TGTGCCAGCAGCTTCAATCCCACTCCCTACGAGCAGTACTTC. The complete variable domain, with remaining parts taken from reference TRBV5-4 and TRBJ2-7, reads ETGVTQSPTHLIKTRGQQVTLRCSSQSGHNTVSWYQQALGQGPQFIFQYYREEENGRGNFPPRFSGLQFPNYSSELNVNALELDDSALYLCASSFNPTPYEQYFGPGTRLTVT.

The CDR3 region is CSVDPSGGQETQYF. CDR3 coding DNA: TGCAGCGTTGACCCCTCGGGTGGACAAGAGACCCAGTACTTC. The V gene is TRBV29-1, the J gene TRBJ2-5, with D unclear. Germline CDR1 reads SQVTM; CDR2 reads ANQGSEA. V was clipped by 3 bases and J by 2 bases, with 13 bases between them. This CDR3 has 14 residues. The full variable domain, completed using reference TRBV29-1 and TRBJ2-5, is SAVISQKPSRDICQRGTSLTIQCQVDSQVTMMFWYRQQPGQSLTLIATANQGSEATYESGFVIDKFPISRPNLTFSTLTVSNMSPEDSSIYLCSVDPSGGQETQYFGPGTRLLVL.